The clone carrying this TCR beta chain was detected ten times or more. The target antigen is unknown. Germline V CDR1 and CDR2: KGHSH, LQKENI. V was shortened by 4 bases and J by 7 bases, with 14 bases between the two germline ends. The CDR3 consists of 14 residues. The sample comes from a study of identical twins. Study results and caveats: Analyses of zero insertions could, in part, be confounded by invariant MAIT and iNKT cells.

Template switching created a universal primer site, and the cDNA included unique molecular identifiers. TCRdb ran MiXCR on the 5' RACE reads and lists one entry per CDR3 protein. The sample contains under 450,000 distinct CDR3 sequences, roughly 18% of which appear only once. The clonotype originates from a man aged 50-59 years in good health. This chain connects TRBV18 to TRBJ2-1, with D perhaps matching TRBD1 or TRBD2 (5 bases each). The specimen was naive T cells sorted from blood. The CDR3 loop is CASSLRDGLNEQFF. CDR3 sequence (DNA): TGTGCCAGCTCACTCCGGGACGGCTTAAATGAGCAGTTCTTC.